These 14 T cell receptor beta chains share one sample of origin, sequenced in a study of T cell repertoires in cytomegalovirus infection. Their target antigens are unknown. Each CDR3 protein is one row after TCRdb ran MiXCR on the reads. The top ten clones hold about an eighth of a sample with some 800,000 distinct CDR3 sequences, approximately 32% of them seen once. The sample here was cultured CD8+ T cells from PBMCs, taken from culture after CMV antigen stimulation. These TCRs come from a human donor in good health (CMV status not recorded). Some clones in this sample may be carry-over from other donors' samples.

V is TRBV9 and J is TRBJ2-3; tentative D call: TRBD2 (6 bases). CDR3 length equals 16 residues. Trimming shortened V by 0 bases and J by 5 bases, and 16 bases separated the two germline ends. Germline loops: CDR1 SGDLS, CDR2 YYNGEE. The CDR3: CASSVVGSGKLDTQYF. As DNA, the CDR3 is TGTGCCAGCAGCGTAGTGGGTAGCGGAAAACTAGATACGCAGTATTTT.

This clonotype was seen only a few times. V gene TRBV7-2 combines with J gene TRBJ1-5, with D uncertain. The CDR3 extends over 14 amino acids. Germline-derived CDR1 and CDR2 are SGHTA and FQGNSA. Between the trimmed V and J ends, which lost 1 base and 5 bases, there was a span of 9 bases. DNA of the CDR3: TGTGCCAGCAGCTTAGACGGACTTGATCAGCCCCAGCATTTT. Protein: CASSLDGLDQPQHF.

The rearrangement uses TRBV13 and TRBJ2-4; possibly TRBD2 for D (5 bases). The germline V and J ends were trimmed by 5 bases and 0 bases, with 17 bases remaining between them. There are 17 residues in the CDR3. Germline lookup yields CDR1 PRHDT and CDR2 FYEKMQ (reference sequence). CDR3 in amino acids: CASSDTGLLGAKNIQYF. The CDR3 nucleotides read TGTGCCAGCAGCGATACCGGACTCCTTGGAGCCAAAAACATTCAGTACTTC.

A few counts support this clonotype. CDR3 nucleotides: TGTGCCAGCACCACGGACGGGAATACCTACAATGAGCAGTTCTTC. Its translation: CASTTDGNTYNEQFF. This chain uses TRBV12-3 or TRBV12-4 with TRBJ2-1; a weak D match, TRBD2 (5 bases). The CDR3 loop spans 15 amino acids. With 7 bases removed from V and 2 bases from J, the gap between germline ends came to 15 bases.

V usage is TRBV6-2 or TRBV6-3 and J usage is TRBJ1-1; D unclear. The CDR3 extends over 16 amino acids. V lost 2 bases to trimming and J lost 7 bases, with 20 bases between them. The germline V gene encodes CDR1 MNHEY and CDR2 SVGEGT. The CDR3 DNA reads as TGTGCCAGCAGTTACCCACGTCAACAGCAGACATTTGAAGCTTTCTTT. Residues: CASSYPRQQQTFEAFF.

This clonotype was picked up a small number of times. The CDR3 DNA reads as TGTGCCAGCAGTTATAGTAGAGGGGAAGGTGCCAATCAGCCCCAGCATTTT. This sequence encodes CASSYSRGEGANQPQHF. The chain is built from TRBV6-2 or TRBV6-3 and TRBJ1-5, with TRBD1 as a possible D gene (5 bases). Germline loops: CDR1 MNHEY, CDR2 SVGEGT. The CDR3 has 17 residues. Trimming removed 3 bases from V and 3 bases from J, with 18 bases in between.

V and J are TRBV10-3 and TRBJ1-4, with a weak D call TRBD1 (5 bases). This CDR3 is 14 amino acids long. The germline V gene encodes CDR1 ENHRY and CDR2 SYGVKD. The V gene lost 5 bases and the J gene lost 3 bases, with 10 bases spanning the gap. The CDR3, as DNA: TGTGCCATCAGTTCAGGGAAGCCTAATGAAAAACTGTTTTTT. Amino acids: CAISSGKPNEKLFF.

This clonotype occurred many times. This chain links TRBV18 with TRBJ1-2, with TRBD1 as a possible D gene (5 bases). The CDR3 totals 16 residues. CDR1 is KGHSH, CDR2 LQKENI, per germline. Trimming pared 3 bases from V and 8 bases from J, leaving 22 bases between. The CDR3 region is CASSPSGSGSPYGYTF. The CDR3 bases are TGTGCCAGCTCACCTTCAGGGTCTGGGAGTCCTTACGGCTACACCTTC.

This clonotype was counted a few times. The chain carries TRBV19 and TRBJ1-5, with TRBD1 matching 10 bases. The CDR3 contains 16 residues. Trimming at V came to 5 bases and at J to 4 bases, leaving 8 bases not matched to a gene. Germline V gives CDR1 LNHDA, CDR2 SQIVND (reference sequence). This CDR3 reads CASSPFRQGANQPQHF. CDR3 in DNA: TGTGCCAGTAGTCCATTCAGACAGGGGGCTAATCAGCCCCAGCATTTT.

This chain links TRBV11-3 with TRBJ2-5; 9 bases line up with TRBD2. The CDR3 extends over 16 amino acids. V lost 5 bases and J lost 0; bases outside the gene matches: 7. Germline loops: CDR1 SGHNT, CDR2 YENEEA. The CDR3 spells CASSPGLAPYQETQYF. The CDR3 coding sequence is TGTGCCAGCAGCCCCGGACTAGCGCCGTACCAAGAGACCCAGTACTTC.

The chain uses TRBV29-1 and TRBJ2-7; 7 bases match TRBD1. The V gene end was trimmed by 0 bases and the J gene end by 1 base; junction bases not matched to a gene: 3. The germline gives CDR1 SQVTM, CDR2 ANQGSEA. The CDR3 is 14 residues long. The CDR3 DNA is TGCAGCGTTGAAGAACCGGGACAGTCCTACGAGCAGTACTTC. Translating gives CSVEEPGQSYEQYF.

The V call is TRBV4-3, the J call TRBJ2-3; D uncertain. This CDR3 contains 13 residues. Trimming took 5 bases from V and 0 from J, leaving 6 bases between them. Germline CDR1 LGHNA, CDR2 YSLEER. The CDR3 DNA reads TGCGCCAGCAGCATGAGTAGCACAGATACGCAGTATTTT. Translating it yields CASSMSSTDTQYF.

This clonotype was recorded many times. The V and J genes are TRBV6-6 and TRBJ1-1; D is unresolved. V was clipped by 4 bases and J by 0 bases, with 6 bases between them. The CDR3 totals 13 residues. In germline, CDR1 is MNHNY, CDR2 SVGAGI (reference sequence). The CDR3 DNA is TGTGCCAGCAGTTCACAAGTGAACACTGAAGCTTTCTTT. Protein: CASSSQVNTEAFF.

In DNA form, the CDR3 reads TGTGCCAGAAGCCACGGGACAGGGGCGGGCCAGCCCCAGCATTTT. Its protein is CARSHGTGAGQPQHF. This chain connects TRBV5-5 to TRBJ1-5; 10 nucleotides match TRBD1. The CDR3 totals 15 residues. CDR1 is SGHKS, CDR2 YYEKEE, per germline (reference sequence). The J segment lost 7 bases and the V segment lost 8 bases, leaving 12 bases of the junction unmatched.